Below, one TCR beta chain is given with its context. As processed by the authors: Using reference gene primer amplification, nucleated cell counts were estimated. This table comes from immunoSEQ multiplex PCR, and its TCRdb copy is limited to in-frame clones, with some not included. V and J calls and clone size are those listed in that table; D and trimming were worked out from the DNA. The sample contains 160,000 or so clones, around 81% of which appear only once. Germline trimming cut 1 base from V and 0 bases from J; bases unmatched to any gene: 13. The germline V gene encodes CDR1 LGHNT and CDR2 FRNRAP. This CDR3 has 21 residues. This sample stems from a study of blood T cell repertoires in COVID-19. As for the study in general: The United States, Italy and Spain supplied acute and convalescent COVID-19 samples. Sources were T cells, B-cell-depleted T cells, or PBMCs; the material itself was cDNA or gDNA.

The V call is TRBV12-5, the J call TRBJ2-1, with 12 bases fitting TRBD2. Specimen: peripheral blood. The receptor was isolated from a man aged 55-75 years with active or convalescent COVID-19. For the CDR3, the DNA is TGTGCTAGTGGTTTGGAAAAGACTAGCGGGAGTTCCCCCCTCTCCTACAATGAGCAGTTCTTC. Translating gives CASGLEKTSGSSPLSYNEQFF.